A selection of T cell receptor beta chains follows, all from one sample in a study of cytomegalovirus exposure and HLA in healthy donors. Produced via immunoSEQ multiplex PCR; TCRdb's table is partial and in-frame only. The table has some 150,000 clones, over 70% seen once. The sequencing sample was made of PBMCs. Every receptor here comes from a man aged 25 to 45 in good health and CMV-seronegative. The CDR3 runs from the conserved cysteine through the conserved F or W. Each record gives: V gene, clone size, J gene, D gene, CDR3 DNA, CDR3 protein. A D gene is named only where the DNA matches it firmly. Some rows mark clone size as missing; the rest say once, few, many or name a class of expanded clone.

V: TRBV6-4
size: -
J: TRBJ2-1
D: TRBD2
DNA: TGTGCCAGCAGTACCTACAAGCGGGGGATGAATGAGCAGTTCTTC
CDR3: CASSTYKRGMNEQFF

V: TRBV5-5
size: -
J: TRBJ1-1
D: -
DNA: TGTGCCAGCAGCTTGGGGAGGTTAGAGGGATCCAACACTGAAGCTTTCTTT
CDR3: CASSLGRLEGSNTEAFF

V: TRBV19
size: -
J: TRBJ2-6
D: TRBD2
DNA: TGTGCCAGTAGCCGAGTAGCCTCGGGACTAGTTTTTCCAGACGTCCTGACTTTC
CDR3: CASSRVASGLVFPDVLTF

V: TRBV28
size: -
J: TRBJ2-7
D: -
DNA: TGTGCCAGCAGTGGAGGGGGCTGGTACGAGCAGTACTTC
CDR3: CASSGGGWYEQYF

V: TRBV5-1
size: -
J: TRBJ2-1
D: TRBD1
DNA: TGCGCCAGCAGCTTATTGGACAGGTCCTCCTACAATGAGCAGTTCTTC
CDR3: CASSLLDRSSYNEQFF

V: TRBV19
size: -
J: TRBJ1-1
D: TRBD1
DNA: TGTGCCAGTAGTATATCCTCTTCAGGGGGAGCTGAAGCTTTCTTT
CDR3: CASSISSSGGAEAFF

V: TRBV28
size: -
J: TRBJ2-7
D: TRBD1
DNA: TGTGCCAGCAGTTCCACCGGGACAGGCAAGGGCTCCTACGAGCAGTACTTC
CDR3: CASSSTGTGKGSYEQYF

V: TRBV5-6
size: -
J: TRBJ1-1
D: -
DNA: TGTGCCAGCAGCTTCGGGGTTACTGAAGCTTTCTTT
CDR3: CASSFGVTEAFF

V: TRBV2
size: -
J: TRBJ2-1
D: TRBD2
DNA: TGTGCCAGCCTGGGGACTAGCGGGGGCAATGAGCAGTTCTTC
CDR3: CASLGTSGGNEQFF

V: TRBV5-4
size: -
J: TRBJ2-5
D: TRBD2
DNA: TGTGCCAGCAGCACATCAGCGGGGGCCCAAGAGACCCAGTACTTC
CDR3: CASSTSAGAQETQYF

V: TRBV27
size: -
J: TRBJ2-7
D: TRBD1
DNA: TGTGCCAGCAGTACGGACAGGGTGAGAATTATCGACGAGCAGTACTTC
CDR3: CASSTDRVRIIDEQYF

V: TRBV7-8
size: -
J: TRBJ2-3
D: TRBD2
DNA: TGTGCCAGCGCACGCGGGAGGAGCCGAGATACGCAGTATTTT
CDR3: CASARGRSRDTQYF

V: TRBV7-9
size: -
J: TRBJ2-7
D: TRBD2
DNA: TGTTCCAGCAGCCCCGGGACTAGCGGGAGGGCACTCAGCTCCTACGAGCAGTACTTC
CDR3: CSSSPGTSGRALSSYEQYF

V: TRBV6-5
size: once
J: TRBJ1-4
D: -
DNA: TGTGCCAGCAGTTACGGGGCAACTGGAACTAATGAAAAACTGTTTTTT
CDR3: CASSYGATGTNEKLFF

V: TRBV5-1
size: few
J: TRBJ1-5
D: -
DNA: TGCGCCAGCAGCTTAGGGCAGGGCGGCAATCAGCCCCAGCATTTT
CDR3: CASSLGQGGNQPQHF

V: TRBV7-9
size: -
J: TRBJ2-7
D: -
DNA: TGTGCCAGCGGGGGCCACGAGCAGTACTTC
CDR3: CASGGHEQYF

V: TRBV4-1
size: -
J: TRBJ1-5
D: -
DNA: TGCGCCAGCAGCCAGACAGGAATAGAACAGCCCCAGCATTTT
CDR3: CASSQTGIEQPQHF

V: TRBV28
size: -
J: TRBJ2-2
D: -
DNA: TGTGCCACCACACTATGGGTCCAGTCGAACACCGGGGAGCTGTTTTTT
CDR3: CATTLWVQSNTGELFF

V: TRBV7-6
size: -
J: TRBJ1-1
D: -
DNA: TGTGCCAGCAGCTTATTAGGTGAGGAAAACACTGAAGCTTTCTTT
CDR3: CASSLLGEENTEAFF

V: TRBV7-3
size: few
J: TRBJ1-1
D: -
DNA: TGTGCCAGCAGAGGGGGAGACGGTAAACCTTTCTTT
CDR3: CASRGGDGKPFF

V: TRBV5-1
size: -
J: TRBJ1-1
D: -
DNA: TGCGCCAGCAGCTCCAACAGGGCCACTGAAGCTTTCTTT
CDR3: CASSSNRATEAFF

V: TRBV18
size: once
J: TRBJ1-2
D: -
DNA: TGTGCCAGCTCATTGGATCCGGGGGACTATGGCTACACCTTC
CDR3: CASSLDPGDYGYTF

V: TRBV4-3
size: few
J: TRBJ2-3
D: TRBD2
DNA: TGCGCCAGCAGCCAAGATGGGCTAGCGGGGGGTACCACAGATACGCAGTATTTT
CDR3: CASSQDGLAGGTTDTQYF

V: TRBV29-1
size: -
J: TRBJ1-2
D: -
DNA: TGCAGCGTTCCTATAACCCTCGTAGGGGTATGGTATGGCTACACCTTC
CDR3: CSVPITLVGVWYGYTF

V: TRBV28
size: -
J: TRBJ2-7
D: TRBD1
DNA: TGTGCCAGCTTAAAACTTACCTCTGGGACAGCCAATACCTACGAGCAGTACTTC
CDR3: CASLKLTSGTANTYEQYF

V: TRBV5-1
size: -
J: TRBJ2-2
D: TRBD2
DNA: TGCGCCAGCAGCAGTCTAGCGGGGGGTAACACCGGGGAGCTGTTTTTT
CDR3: CASSSLAGGNTGELFF

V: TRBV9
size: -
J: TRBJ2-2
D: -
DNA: TGTGCCAGCAGCGTACAGGTATTCGGGGAGCTGTTTTTT
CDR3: CASSVQVFGELFF

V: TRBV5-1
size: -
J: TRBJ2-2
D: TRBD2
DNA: TGCGCCAGCAGCGATACTAGCGGGAGGGTGGCCGGGGAGCTGTTTTTT
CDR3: CASSDTSGRVAGELFF

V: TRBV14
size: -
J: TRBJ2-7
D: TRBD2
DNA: TGTGCCAGCACCCCGGGGGGGGGTTTCGAGTTCTACGAGCAGTACTTC
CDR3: CASTPGGGFEFYEQYF

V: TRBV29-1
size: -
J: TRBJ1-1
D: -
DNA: TGCAGCGTTGGGTTAGGGGCAATGAACACTGAAGCTTTCTTT
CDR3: CSVGLGAMNTEAFF

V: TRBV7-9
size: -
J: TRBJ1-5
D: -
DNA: TGTGCCAGCAGCTTAGGTGGCACCAATCAGCCCCAGCATTTT
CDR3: CASSLGGTNQPQHF

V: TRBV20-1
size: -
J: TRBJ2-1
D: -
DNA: TGCAGTGCCCTATACTACAATGAGCAGTTCTTC
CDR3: CSALYYNEQFF

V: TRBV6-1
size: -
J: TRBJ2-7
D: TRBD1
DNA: TGTGCCAGCAGAGGACAGGGGCCCTACGAGCAGTACTTC
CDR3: CASRGQGPYEQYF

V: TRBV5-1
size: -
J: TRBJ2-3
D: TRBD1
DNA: TGCGCCAGCAGCTTGGAAGGGGGCGTGGGGGACACGCAGTATTTT
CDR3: CASSLEGGVGDTQYF

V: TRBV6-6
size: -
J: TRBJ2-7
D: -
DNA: TGTGCCAGCAGTTACTCGACTGGTTATGAGCAGTACTTC
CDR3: CASSYSTGYEQYF

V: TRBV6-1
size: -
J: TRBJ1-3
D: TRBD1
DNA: TGTGCCAGCAGTGAAGGACAGGGCGCTGGAAACACCATATATTTT
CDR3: CASSEGQGAGNTIYF